This TCR beta chain was obtained from a study of CD8 T cells in Susac syndrome. Study context: Each patient with Susac syndrome, at the time of blood draw, was therapy-naive, on corticosteroids, or on intravenous immunoglobulin alone.

CD8+ and CD4+ T cells were negatively isolated; TEMRA cells were FACS-enriched. The germline V gene has CDR1 MRHNA and CDR2 SNTAGT. Unmatched junction bases numbered 5, after V lost 8 bases and J lost 7 bases. The CDR3 extends over 13 amino acids. This clonotype was detected only a few times. The antigen remains unidentified. Reverse transcription of about 0.45 to 1 ug RNA was performed with random hexamers. Coverage of TCR beta CDR3 amplification by immunoSEQ multiplex PCR extended to 54 Vbeta and 13 Jbeta. TCRdb reprocessed the immunoSEQ multiplex PCR reads via MiXCR and lists one record per CDR3 protein. The sample carries about 130,000 distinct CDR3 sequences, about 95% recorded once. Study-wide results and limits: In TEMRA cells and active patients, CD8+ clonal expansion in Susac reached its peak.

This TCR came from a human donor with Susac syndrome. The V and J genes are TRBV6-4 and TRBJ2-1; 10 nucleotides align to TRBD1. The source material was CD8+ T cells from PBMCs. The CDR3 DNA follows: TGTGCCAGCTCCCAGGACAGGGGGAATGAGCAGTTCTTC. This sequence encodes CASSQDRGNEQFF.